These 24 T cell receptor beta chains came from one sample sequenced in a study of blood T cell repertoires in COVID-19. Libraries were prepared by immunoSEQ multiplex PCR; TCRdb keeps only in-frame clonotypes and omits some of them. The table records about 440,000 clones, about 91% of them present only once. Sequencing was carried out using peripheral blood. The receptors stem from a woman aged 45-65 years with COVID-19, enrolled during active disease.

The chain has TRBV11-2 and TRBJ1-6, with no clear D. CDR1 and CDR2 (germline): SGHAT, FQNNGV. The CDR3 runs to 15 residues. V lost 3 bases to trimming and J lost 0 bases, with 6 bases between them. CDR3 region: CASSFGDSYNSPLHF. CDR3 bases: TGTGCCAGCAGCTTCGGGGACTCCTATAATTCACCCCTCCACTTT.

The J gene is TRBJ2-2, the V gene TRBV28; TRBD2 matches at 12 bases. Germline CDR1 MDHEN, CDR2 SYDVKM. The CDR3 totals 16 residues. J gave up 4 bases and V 5 bases, and 5 bases lay outside the gene matches. The CDR3 DNA reads as TGTGCCAGCAGTCTAGCGGGGGGGCCGAGCACCGGGGAGCTGTTTTTT. Its translation: CASSLAGGPSTGELFF.

This chain connects TRBV27 to TRBJ1-5, with 9 nucleotides matching TRBD1. This CDR3 comprises 14 residues. V dropped 6 bases and J dropped 5; count of bases not matched to a gene: 5. Per the germline V gene, CDR1 is MNHEY and CDR2 is SMNVEV (reference sequence). CDR3 residues: CASRGDRDDQPQHF. The CDR3 DNA follows: TGTGCCAGCAGAGGGGACAGGGACGATCAGCCCCAGCATTTT.

The chain recombines TRBV4-2 with TRBJ2-2; 8 positions agree with TRBD2. The trim removed 1 base at V and 9 bases at J, leaving 7 bases unmatched. CDR3 length: 15 residues. Germline lookup yields CDR1 LGHNA and CDR2 YNFKEQ. CDR3 DNA: TGTGCCAGCAGCCAAGTGGAAGCGGGGGACCGGGAGCTGTTTTTT. Its translation is CASSQVEAGDRELFF.

The V and J genes are TRBV3-1 (or the pseudogene TRBV3-2) and TRBJ2-3; 10 bases align to TRBD1. Trimming cost V 3 bases and J 4 bases; bases outside gene matches: 1. This CDR3 has 14 residues. Germline values: CDR1 LGHDT, CDR2 YNNKEL (reference sequence). The CDR3 loop is CASSQGTGADTQYF. The DNA of the CDR3 is TGTGCCAGCAGCCAGGGGACAGGGGCAGATACGCAGTATTTT.

The chain is built from TRBV7-9 and TRBJ2-7; 12 bases map to TRBD2. This CDR3 region has 13 residues. Germline trimming cut 8 bases from V and 2 bases from J; bases unmatched to any gene: 1. Germline V gene data show CDR1 as SEHNR and CDR2 as FQNEAQ (reference sequence). CDR3 protein: CASGLAGTYEQYF. CDR3 DNA: TGTGCCAGCGGACTAGCGGGGACCTACGAGCAGTACTTC. The entire variable domain, with the rest obtained from reference TRBV7-9 and TRBJ2-7, is as follows: DTGVSQNPRHKITKRGQNVTFRCDPISEHNRLYWYRQTLGQGPEFLTYFQNEAQLEKSRLLSDRFSAERPKGSFSTLEIQRTEQGDSAMYLCASGLAGTYEQYFGPGTRLTVT.

The chain has TRBV9 and TRBJ2-3; possibly TRBD2 for D (5 bases). The CDR3 consists of 13 residues. Germline V CDR1 and CDR2: SGDLS, YYNGEE. The germline V and J ends were trimmed by 6 bases and 6 bases, with 14 bases remaining between them. The CDR3 sequence: CASTRASGDTQYF. The CDR3 DNA is TGTGCCAGCACCCGGGCCTCGGGGGATACGCAGTATTTT.

The chain couples TRBV2 to TRBJ2-5, with D uncertain. Germline CDR1 reads SNHLY; CDR2 reads FYNNEI. Trimming took off 4 bases at V and 5 bases at J, with 8 bases between the two ends. This CDR3 spans 12 amino acids. The CDR3 region has the DNA TGTGCCAGCAGTGCGGGTTCGGAGACCCAGTACTTC. Translating it yields CASSAGSETQYF.

The rearrangement joins TRBV29-1 to TRBJ1-2, with D unclear. Per germline, CDR1 SQVTM and CDR2 ANQGSEA. This CDR3 comprises 12 residues. With 3 bases removed from V and 7 bases from J, the gap between germline ends came to 12 bases. CDR3 DNA sequence: TGCAGCGTTGACGAGGCCGATGTTGGCTACACCTTC. Translating gives CSVDEADVGYTF.

The table lists this clone with a count of one. Other DNA variants within this sample encode the same CDR3. The V gene is TRBV5-1, the J gene TRBJ1-1; possibly TRBD1 for D (6 bases). V lost 4 bases, J lost 1 base, and 11 bases lay in between. Germline CDR1 SGHRS, CDR2 YFSETQ. The CDR3 loop spans 14 amino acids. The CDR3 protein is CASSLGGRNTEAFF. DNA for the CDR3: TGCGCCAGCAGCCTAGGGGGTAGGAACACTGAAGCTTTCTTT.

This clone occurred once. The V gene is TRBV24-1, the J gene TRBJ2-2; tentative D call: TRBD1 (6 bases). The germline V and J ends were trimmed by 7 bases and 4 bases, with 6 bases remaining between them. The CDR3 consists of 12 residues. In germline, CDR1 is KGHDR, CDR2 SFDVKD. The CDR3 region has the DNA TGTGCCACCAGGGGGGCCACCGGGGAGCTGTTTTTT. Protein: CATRGATGELFF.

The chain joins TRBV6-5 to TRBJ2-2; TRBD1 agrees at 9 bases. This CDR3 contains 14 residues. With V trimmed by 6 bases and J by 5 bases, 4 bases remained unmatched. Germline CDR1 and CDR2: MNHEY and SVGAGI. The CDR3 protein is CASRYRGQTGELFF. CDR3 DNA: TGTGCCAGCAGATACAGGGGGCAGACCGGGGAGCTGTTTTTT.

The chain links TRBV10-3 to TRBJ2-1, with a weak D call TRBD1 (5 bases). The CDR3 covers 14 residues. V shed 0 bases and J shed 3 bases, with 6 bases lying between them. From germline, CDR1 is ENHRY and CDR2 SYGVKD. CDR3 coding DNA: TGTGCCATCAGTGAGTCGCAGGGCTACAATGAGCAGTTCTTC. Translating it yields CAISESQGYNEQFF.

In this sample, this clone turned up once. The DNA for the CDR3 is TGTGCCAGCTCACCGGGCGTAGGGGATAATTCACCCCTCCACTTT. It is translated as CASSPGVGDNSPLHF. J is TRBJ1-6 and V is TRBV18; tentative D call: TRBD1 (5 bases). The CDR3 length is 15 residues. Trimming removed 3 bases from V and 5 bases from J, with 11 bases in between. Looked up from germline, CDR1 is KGHSH and CDR2 is LQKENI.

J is TRBJ2-1 and V is TRBV14; D is possibly TRBD1 (5 bases). V was clipped by 1 base and J by 9 bases, with 28 bases between them. The CDR3 runs to 19 residues. Germline lookup yields CDR1 SGHDN and CDR2 FVKESK. CDR3 nucleotide sequence: TGTGCCAGCAGCCAAGGTTCAATTGGGGCCAGCCTATCCCACCGTGAGCAGTTCTTC. Amino acid sequence: CASSQGSIGASLSHREQFF.

This sequence joins TRBV6-1 and TRBJ1-1; D unclear. The CDR3 sequence is 15 residues long. V was pared by 3 bases and J by 1 base, with 12 bases between. CDR1 is MNHNS and CDR2 is SASEGT in the germline V gene. CDR3 in DNA: TGTGCCAGCAGTGAGACTAATTCTAGGAACACTGAAGCTTTCTTT. This encodes CASSETNSRNTEAFF.

This clone was seen a single time. The chain has TRBV29-1 and TRBJ2-7; 8 bases map to TRBD1. Germline V gene lookup returns CDR1 SQVTM and CDR2 ANQGSEA. The CDR3 contains 14 residues. The trim removed 4 bases at V and 2 bases at J, leaving 7 bases unmatched. The chain's CDR3 is CSVAGGASAYEQYF. Written as DNA, the CDR3 is TGCAGCGTTGCAGGGGGCGCATCCGCCTACGAGCAGTACTTC.

J is TRBJ1-5 and V is TRBV5-6; weak D call: TRBD1 (5 bases). V lost 2 bases, J lost 5 bases, and 20 bases lay in between. Germline V CDR1 and CDR2: SGHDT, YYEEEE. The CDR3 consists of 17 residues. The CDR3 coding sequence is TGTGCCAGCAGCTTCACGACAGCGATCAACTTCGATCAGCCCCAGCATTTT. This sequence encodes CASSFTTAINFDQPQHF.

The chain joins TRBV5-1 to TRBJ1-3, with 8 bases lining up with TRBD1. The CDR3 loop spans 15 amino acids. With V trimmed by 5 bases and J by 2 bases, 6 bases remained unmatched. Germline CDR1 and CDR2: SGHRS and YFSETQ. The CDR3 DNA reads as TGCGCCAGCAGGCCGACAGGGGTTGCTGGAAACACCATATATTTT. Its protein product is CASRPTGVAGNTIYF.

The chain recombines TRBV9 with TRBJ2-7; 7 positions match TRBD1. This CDR3 region has 15 residues. Per the germline V gene, CDR1 is SGDLS and CDR2 is YYNGEE. Trimming at V came to 4 bases and at J to 4 bases, leaving 11 bases not matched to a gene. The CDR3 protein is CASSTARDSDYEQYF. CDR3 sequence (DNA): TGTGCCAGCAGCACCGCCCGGGACAGTGATTACGAGCAGTACTTC.

The genes are TRBV6-2 or TRBV6-3 and TRBJ1-1; D not certain. CDR1 MNHEY and CDR2 SVGEGT come from the germline V gene. V gave up 3 bases and J gave up 9 bases, with 8 bases separating them. This CDR3 is built from 11 residues. The CDR3 bases are TGTGCCAGCAGTTATGGGCCCCAAGCTTTCTTT. It encodes CASSYGPQAFF.

The chain is built from TRBV10-3 and TRBJ2-3; 7 bases map to TRBD2. CDR3 length equals 15 residues. The V and J ends lost 7 bases and 0 bases, in that order; junction bases with no gene match: 7. In germline, CDR1 is ENHRY, CDR2 SYGVKD. In DNA form, the CDR3 reads TGTGCCATCAAATCTAGCGGAACTAGCACAGATACGCAGTATTTT. Its protein product is CAIKSSGTSTDTQYF.

The rearrangement uses TRBV13 and TRBJ1-6; D is unresolved. Germline CDR1 is PRHDT and CDR2 is FYEKMQ (reference sequence). Trimming cost V 4 bases and J 5 bases, with 18 bases left between them. This CDR3 is 17 amino acids long. CDR3 sequence reads: CASSSASLAGNNSPLHF. CDR3 in DNA: TGTGCCAGCAGCTCAGCAAGTTTGGCGGGGAATAATTCACCCCTCCACTTT.

CDR3 residues: CASSLVGEGGYTF. CDR3 DNA sequence: TGCGCCAGCAGCTTGGTCGGGGAGGGTGGCTACACCTTC. The chain uses TRBV5-1 and TRBJ1-2; D call uncertain. Germline CDR1 is SGHRS and CDR2 is YFSETQ. V dropped 0 bases and J dropped 7 bases, with 10 bases sitting between them. The CDR3 is 13 amino acids.